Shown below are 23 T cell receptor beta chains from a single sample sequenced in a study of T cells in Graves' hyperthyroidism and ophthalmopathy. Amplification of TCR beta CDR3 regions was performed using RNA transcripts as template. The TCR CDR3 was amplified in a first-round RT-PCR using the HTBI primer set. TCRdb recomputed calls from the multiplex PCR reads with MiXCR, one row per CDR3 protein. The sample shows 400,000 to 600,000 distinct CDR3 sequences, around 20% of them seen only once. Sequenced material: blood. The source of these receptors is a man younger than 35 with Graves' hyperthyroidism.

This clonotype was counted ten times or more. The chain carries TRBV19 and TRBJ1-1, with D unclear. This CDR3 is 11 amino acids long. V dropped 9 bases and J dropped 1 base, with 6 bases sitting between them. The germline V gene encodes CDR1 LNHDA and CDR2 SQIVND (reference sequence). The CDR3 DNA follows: TGTGCCAGCAATAGGAACACTGAAGCTTTCTTT. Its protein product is CASNRNTEAFF.

In DNA, the CDR3 is TGTGCCACCGATAGGCGGGGCGGAGGCGGCTACACCTTC. Its protein is CATDRRGGGGYTF. The V call is TRBV12-3 or TRBV12-4, the J call TRBJ1-2; D possibly corresponds to TRBD1 (5 bases). This CDR3 is 13 amino acids long. With 10 bases removed from V and 8 bases from J, the gap between germline ends came to 20 bases.

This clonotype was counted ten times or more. CDR3 protein: CASTNPGFNQPQHF. In DNA, the CDR3 is TGTGCCAGCACCAACCCGGGGTTCAATCAGCCCCAGCATTTT. The rearrangement uses TRBV7-2 and TRBJ1-5, with unresolved D. This CDR3 contains 14 residues. V was trimmed by 7 bases and J by 3 bases, leaving 13 bases between them. Per the germline V gene, CDR1 is SGHTA and CDR2 is FQGNSA.

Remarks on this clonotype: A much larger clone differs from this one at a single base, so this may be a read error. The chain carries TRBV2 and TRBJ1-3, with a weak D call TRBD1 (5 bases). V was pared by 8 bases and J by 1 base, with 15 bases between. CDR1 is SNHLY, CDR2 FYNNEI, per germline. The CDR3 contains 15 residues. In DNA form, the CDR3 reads TGTGCCAGCGGCCCAACCCAGGGATCTGGAAACACCATATATTTT. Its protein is CASGPTQGSGNTIYF.

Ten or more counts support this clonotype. CDR3 DNA sequence: TGTGCCAGCGGATGGTTGAGCAATCAGCCCCAGCATTTT. The encoded protein is CASGWLSNQPQHF. This chain joins TRBV27 and TRBJ1-5; D gene uncertain. CDR1 and CDR2 (germline): MNHEY, SMNVEV (reference sequence). The CDR3 contains 13 residues. V lost 8 bases, J lost 1 base, and 9 bases lay in between.

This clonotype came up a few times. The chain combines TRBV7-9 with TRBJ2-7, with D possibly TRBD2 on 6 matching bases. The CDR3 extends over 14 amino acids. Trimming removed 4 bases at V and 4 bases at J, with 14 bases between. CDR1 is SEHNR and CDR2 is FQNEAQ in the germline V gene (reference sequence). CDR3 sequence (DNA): TGTGCCAGCAGCTCAGGAGGGAACATTTACGAGCAGTACTTC. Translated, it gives CASSSGGNIYEQYF.

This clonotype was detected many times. The CDR3 nucleotides are TGCAGTGCTAGACAGGGGAGGGACACTGAAGCTTTCTTT. Translated: CSARQGRDTEAFF. This sequence joins TRBV20-1 and TRBJ1-1, with D possibly TRBD1 on 6 matching bases. The CDR3 totals 13 residues. V lost 2 bases and J 3 bases, leaving 10 bases between the germline ends. Germline V gives CDR1 DFQATT, CDR2 SNEGSKA (reference sequence).

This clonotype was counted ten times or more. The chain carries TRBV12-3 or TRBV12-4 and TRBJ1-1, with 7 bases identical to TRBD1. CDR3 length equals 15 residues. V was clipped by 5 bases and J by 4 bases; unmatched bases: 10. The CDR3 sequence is CASSDRDRETTEAFF. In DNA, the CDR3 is TGTGCCAGCAGTGACAGGGACAGAGAGACCACTGAAGCTTTCTTT.

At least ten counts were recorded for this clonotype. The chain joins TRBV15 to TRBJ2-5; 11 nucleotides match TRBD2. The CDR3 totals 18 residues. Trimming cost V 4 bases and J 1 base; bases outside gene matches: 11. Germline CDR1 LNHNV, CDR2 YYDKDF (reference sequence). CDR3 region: CATSIGERLAGSQETQYF. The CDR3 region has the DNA TGTGCCACCAGCATTGGGGAGAGACTAGCGGGGTCCCAAGAGACCCAGTACTTC.

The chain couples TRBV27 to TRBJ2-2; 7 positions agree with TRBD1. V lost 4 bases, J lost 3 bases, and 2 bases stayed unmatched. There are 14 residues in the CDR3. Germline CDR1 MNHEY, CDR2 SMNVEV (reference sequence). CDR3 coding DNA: TGTGCCAGCAGTTGGCAGGGGGACACCGGGGAGCTGTTTTTT. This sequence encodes CASSWQGDTGELFF.

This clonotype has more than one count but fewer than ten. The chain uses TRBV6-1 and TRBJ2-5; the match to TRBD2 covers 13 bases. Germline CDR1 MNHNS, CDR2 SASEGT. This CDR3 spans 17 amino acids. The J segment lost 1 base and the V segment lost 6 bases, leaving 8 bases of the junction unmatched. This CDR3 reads CASRPGTSGNRQETQYF. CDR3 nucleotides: TGTGCCAGCAGACCCGGGACTAGCGGGAATCGCCAAGAGACCCAGTACTTC.

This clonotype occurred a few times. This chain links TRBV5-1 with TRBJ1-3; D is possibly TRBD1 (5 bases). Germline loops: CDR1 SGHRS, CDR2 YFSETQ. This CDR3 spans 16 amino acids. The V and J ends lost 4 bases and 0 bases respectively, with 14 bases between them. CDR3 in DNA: TGCGCCAGCAGCAGCGGGGACCCGGCCTCTGGAAACACCATATATTTT. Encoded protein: CASSSGDPASGNTIYF.

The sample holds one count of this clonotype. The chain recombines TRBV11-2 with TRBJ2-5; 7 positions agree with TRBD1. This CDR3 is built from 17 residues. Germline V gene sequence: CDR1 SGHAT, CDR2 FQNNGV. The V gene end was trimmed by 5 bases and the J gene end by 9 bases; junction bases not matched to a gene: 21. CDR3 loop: CASSPETDRAGRKAQYF. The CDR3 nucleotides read TGTGCCAGCAGCCCCGAGACCGACAGGGCCGGCCGCAAGGCCCAGTACTTC.

CDR3 in DNA: TGCGCCAGCAGCTTACTCCCGGGGAACTTAAATGGCTACACCTTC. It specifies CASSLLPGNLNGYTF. This sequence joins TRBV5-1 and TRBJ1-2; D call uncertain. Germline CDR1 SGHRS, CDR2 YFSETQ. V gave up 2 bases and J gave up 6 bases, with 17 bases separating them. The CDR3 has 15 residues.

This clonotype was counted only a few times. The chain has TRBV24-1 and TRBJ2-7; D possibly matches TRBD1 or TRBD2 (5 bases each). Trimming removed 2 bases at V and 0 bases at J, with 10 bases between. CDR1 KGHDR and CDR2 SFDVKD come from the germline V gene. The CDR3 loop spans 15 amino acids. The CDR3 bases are TGTGCCACCAGTGATTCGAGGGACGGCTCCTACGAGCAGTACTTC. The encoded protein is CATSDSRDGSYEQYF.

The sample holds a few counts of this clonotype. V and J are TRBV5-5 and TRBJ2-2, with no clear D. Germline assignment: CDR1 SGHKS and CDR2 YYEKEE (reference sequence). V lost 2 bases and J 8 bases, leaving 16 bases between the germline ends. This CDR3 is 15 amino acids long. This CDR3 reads CASSFDGWSTGELFF. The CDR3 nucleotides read TGTGCCAGCAGCTTTGATGGTTGGAGCACGGGGGAGCTGTTTTTT.

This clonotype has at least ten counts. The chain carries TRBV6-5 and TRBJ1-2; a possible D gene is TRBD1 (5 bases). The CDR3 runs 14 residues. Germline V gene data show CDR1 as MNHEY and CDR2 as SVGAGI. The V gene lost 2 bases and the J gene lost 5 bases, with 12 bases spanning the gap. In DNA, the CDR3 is TGTGCCAGCAGTTACGGGACGCGAGCTTATGGCTACACCTTC. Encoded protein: CASSYGTRAYGYTF.

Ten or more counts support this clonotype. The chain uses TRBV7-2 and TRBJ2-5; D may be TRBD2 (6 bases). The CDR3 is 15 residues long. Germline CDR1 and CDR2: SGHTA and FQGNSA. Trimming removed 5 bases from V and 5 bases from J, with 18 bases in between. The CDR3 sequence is CASSTKTSIKETQYF. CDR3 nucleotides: TGTGCCAGCAGCACAAAGACTAGTATTAAGGAGACCCAGTACTTC.

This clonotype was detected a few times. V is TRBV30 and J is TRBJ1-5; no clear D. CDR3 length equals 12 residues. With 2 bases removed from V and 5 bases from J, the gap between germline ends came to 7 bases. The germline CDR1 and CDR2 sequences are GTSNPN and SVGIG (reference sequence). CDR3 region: CAWSLLHQPQHF. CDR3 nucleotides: TGTGCCTGGAGTCTCCTCCATCAGCCCCAGCATTTT.

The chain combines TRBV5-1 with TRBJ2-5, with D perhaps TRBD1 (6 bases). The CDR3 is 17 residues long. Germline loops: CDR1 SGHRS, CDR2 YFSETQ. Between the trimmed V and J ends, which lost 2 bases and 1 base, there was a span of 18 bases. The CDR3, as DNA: TGCGCCAGCAGCTTCCTCCGGGCCCTGGGGGCCCAAGAGACCCAGTACTTC. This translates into CASSFLRALGAQETQYF.

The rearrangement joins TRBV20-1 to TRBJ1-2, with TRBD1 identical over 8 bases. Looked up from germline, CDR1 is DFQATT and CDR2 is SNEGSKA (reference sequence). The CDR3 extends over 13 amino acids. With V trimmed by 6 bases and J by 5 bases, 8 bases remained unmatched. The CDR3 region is CSAATGVTYGYTF. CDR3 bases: TGCAGTGCCGCGACAGGGGTTACGTATGGCTACACCTTC.

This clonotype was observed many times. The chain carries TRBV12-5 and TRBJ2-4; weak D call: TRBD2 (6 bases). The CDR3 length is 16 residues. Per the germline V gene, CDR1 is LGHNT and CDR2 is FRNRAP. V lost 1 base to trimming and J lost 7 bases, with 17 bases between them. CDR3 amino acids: CASGLEPLEGRNIQYF. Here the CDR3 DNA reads TGTGCTAGTGGTTTGGAACCCTTGGAGGGCAGGAACATTCAGTACTTC.

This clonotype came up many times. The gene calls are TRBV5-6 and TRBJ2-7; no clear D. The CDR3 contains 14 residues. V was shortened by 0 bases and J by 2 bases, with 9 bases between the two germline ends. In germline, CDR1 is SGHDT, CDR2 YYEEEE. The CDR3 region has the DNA TGTGCCAGCAGCTTGGCCCGGCAGCCCTACGAGCAGTACTTC. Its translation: CASSLARQPYEQYF.